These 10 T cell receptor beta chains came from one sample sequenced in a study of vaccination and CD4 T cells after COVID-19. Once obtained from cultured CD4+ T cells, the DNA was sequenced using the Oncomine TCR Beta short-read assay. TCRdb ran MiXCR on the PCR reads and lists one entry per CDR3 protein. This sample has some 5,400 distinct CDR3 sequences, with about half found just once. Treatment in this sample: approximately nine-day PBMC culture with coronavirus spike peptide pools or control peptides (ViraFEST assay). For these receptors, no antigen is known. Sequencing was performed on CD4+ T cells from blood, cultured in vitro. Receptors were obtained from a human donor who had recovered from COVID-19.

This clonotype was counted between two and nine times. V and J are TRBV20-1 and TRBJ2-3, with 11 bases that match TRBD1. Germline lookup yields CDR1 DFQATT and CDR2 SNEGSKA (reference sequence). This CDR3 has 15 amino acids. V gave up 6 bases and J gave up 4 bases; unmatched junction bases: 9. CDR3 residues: CSATRRTGGSDTQYF. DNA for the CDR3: TGCAGTGCCACCCGCCGGACAGGGGGCTCAGATACGCAGTATTTT.

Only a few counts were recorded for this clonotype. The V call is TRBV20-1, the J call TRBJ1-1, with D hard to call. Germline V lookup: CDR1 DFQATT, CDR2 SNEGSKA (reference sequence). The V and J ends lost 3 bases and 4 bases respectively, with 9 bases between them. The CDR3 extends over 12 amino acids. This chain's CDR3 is CSARRLLTEAFF. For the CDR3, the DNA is TGCAGTGCTAGGCGCCTGCTCACTGAAGCTTTCTTT.

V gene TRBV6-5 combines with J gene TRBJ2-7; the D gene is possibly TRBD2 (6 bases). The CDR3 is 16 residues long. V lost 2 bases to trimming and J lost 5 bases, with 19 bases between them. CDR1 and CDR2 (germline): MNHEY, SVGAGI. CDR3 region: CASSYRDSLAAHEQYF. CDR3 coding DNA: TGTGCCAGCAGTTACCGGGACTCCTTGGCCGCCCACGAGCAGTACTTC.

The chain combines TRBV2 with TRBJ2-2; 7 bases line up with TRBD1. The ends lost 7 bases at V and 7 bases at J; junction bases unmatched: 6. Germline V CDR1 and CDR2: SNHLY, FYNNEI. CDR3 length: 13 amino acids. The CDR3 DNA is TGTGCCAGCACCTCCACAGGGGTCGGGGAGCTGTTTTTT. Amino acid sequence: CASTSTGVGELFF.

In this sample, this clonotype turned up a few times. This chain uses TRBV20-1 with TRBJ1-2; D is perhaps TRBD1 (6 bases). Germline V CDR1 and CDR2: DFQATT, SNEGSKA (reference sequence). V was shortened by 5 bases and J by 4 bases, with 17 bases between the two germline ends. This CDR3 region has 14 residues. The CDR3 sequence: CSAPVGGRGYGYTF. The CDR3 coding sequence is TGCAGTGCTCCAGTGGGGGGCCGGGGCTATGGCTACACCTTC.

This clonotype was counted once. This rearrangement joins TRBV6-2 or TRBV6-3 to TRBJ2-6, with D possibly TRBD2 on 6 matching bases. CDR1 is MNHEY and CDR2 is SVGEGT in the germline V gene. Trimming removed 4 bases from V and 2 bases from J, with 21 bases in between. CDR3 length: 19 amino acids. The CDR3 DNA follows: TGTGCCAGCAGTTCTACCGGGACTCAGTTTCCGGCTGGGGCCAACGTCCTGACTTTC. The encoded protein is CASSSTGTQFPAGANVLTF.

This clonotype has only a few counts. For the CDR3, the DNA is TGTGCCAGCAGCTCGGACAGAACCTTCTCCTACGAGCAGTACTTC. Encoded protein: CASSSDRTFSYEQYF. The chain recombines TRBV7-2 with TRBJ2-7, with TRBD1 as a possible D gene (6 bases). Trimming pared 4 bases from V and 0 bases from J, leaving 13 bases between. The CDR3 contains 15 residues. Germline V gene data show CDR1 as SGHTA and CDR2 as FQGNSA.

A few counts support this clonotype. CDR3 DNA: TGTGCCAGCACCGGGGGGTCGACGACCCAGTACTTC. This translates into CASTGGSTTQYF. This sequence joins TRBV7-9 and TRBJ2-5, with 7 bases fitting TRBD2. Germline V gives CDR1 SEHNR, CDR2 FQNEAQ (reference sequence). The CDR3 consists of 12 residues. J gave up 7 bases and V 7 bases, and 6 bases lay outside the gene matches.

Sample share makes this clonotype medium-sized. The CDR3 loop reads CASSLLAGGNYGYTF. In nucleotides, the CDR3 is TGCGCCAGCAGCTTGTTGGCAGGGGGCAACTATGGCTACACCTTC. This chain links TRBV5-1 with TRBJ1-2; TRBD1 matches at 8 bases. V trimming: 1 base; J trimming: 2 bases; junction bases outside the gene matches: 4. Germline CDR1 reads SGHRS; CDR2 reads YFSETQ. CDR3 length: 15 residues.

CDR3 nucleotide sequence: TGTGCCAGCAGTTACCAGATCGCTAGCGGGGGCCTCTACGAGCAGTACTTC. It yields the protein CASSYQIASGGLYEQYF. The rearrangement uses TRBV6-2 or TRBV6-3 and TRBJ2-7; 10 nucleotides line up with TRBD2. The CDR3 extends over 17 amino acids. Germline V gives CDR1 MNHEY, CDR2 SVGEGT. The V gene end was trimmed by 2 bases and the J gene end by 3 bases; junction bases not matched to a gene: 10.